Listed here are 31 T cell receptor beta chains from one sample, sequenced in a study of blood T cell repertoires in COVID-19. Assay: immunoSEQ multiplex PCR; the TCRdb copy retains only in-frame clones and omits some. The table shows about 230,000 clones, with roughly 80% occurring only once. Sequencing was carried out using peripheral blood. The receptor source for this set is a woman aged 80 or over with acute or convalescent COVID-19.

The V gene is TRBV6-1, the J gene TRBJ1-3; TRBD1 matches at 7 bases. Germline lookup yields CDR1 MNHNS and CDR2 SASEGT. The junction had 0 bases not matched to a gene; V was cut back by 3 bases and J by 4 bases. This CDR3 has 13 residues. DNA for the CDR3: TGTGCCAGCAGTGAGGACAGGGGAAACACCATATATTTT. This translates into CASSEDRGNTIYF.

This clone was detected once. The rearrangement links TRBV2 to TRBJ1-2; a possible D gene is TRBD1 (6 bases). Germline lookup yields CDR1 SNHLY and CDR2 FYNNEI. V was trimmed by 1 base and J by 4 bases, leaving 16 bases between them. This CDR3 comprises 16 residues. The CDR3 DNA reads as TGTGCCAGCAGTGAAGTTGGGGGCGCATTCCCCTATGGCTACACCTTC. Translation: CASSEVGGAFPYGYTF. Using reference TRBV2 and TRBJ1-2 for the parts outside the CDR3, the full variable domain is EPEVTQTPSHQVTQMGQEVILRCVPISNHLYFYWYRQILGQKVEFLVSFYNNEISEKSEIFDDQFSVERPDGSNFTLKIRSTKLEDSAMYFCASSEVGGAFPYGYTFGSGTRLTVV.

This clone was counted between two and nine times. V usage is TRBV7-2 and J usage is TRBJ1-1; D perhaps matches TRBD1 (5 bases). V lost 2 bases and J 3 bases, leaving 10 bases between the germline ends. The CDR3 runs 14 residues. Germline V CDR1 and CDR2: SGHTA, FQGNSA. Here the CDR3 DNA reads TGTGCCAGCAGCTTATCAGCAGGGTACACTGAAGCTTTCTTT. Amino acids: CASSLSAGYTEAFF.

This chain links TRBV19 with TRBJ2-7; D may be TRBD1 (6 bases). V lost 8 bases to trimming and J lost 2 bases, with 13 bases between them. This CDR3 has 13 residues. CDR1 is LNHDA, CDR2 SQIVND, per germline (reference sequence). CDR3 protein: CASRVEGAYEQYF. CDR3 bases: TGTGCCAGTCGAGTAGAGGGGGCCTACGAGCAGTACTTC. Variable domain in full (rest from reference TRBV19 and TRBJ2-7): DGGITQSPKYLFRKEGQNVTLSCEQNLNHDAMYWYRQDPGQGLRLIYYSQIVNDFQKGDIAEGYSVSREKKESFPLTVTSAQKNPTAFYLCASRVEGAYEQYFGPGTRLTVT.

The DNA of the CDR3 is TGTGCCAGCAGCCAACCTGAACTAGCGGGAAGTGAGCAGTTCTTC. Protein product: CASSQPELAGSEQFF. The rearrangement joins TRBV4-2 to TRBJ2-1; TRBD2 agrees at 10 bases. V shed 2 bases and J 9 bases; nucleotides not matched to a gene: 7. CDR3 length: 15 amino acids. The germline V gene encodes CDR1 LGHNA and CDR2 YNFKEQ.

Here the CDR3 DNA reads TGTGCCAGCAGCCAACCTAGCGTAGGCACAGATACGCAGTATTTT. Protein product: CASSQPSVGTDTQYF. The V and J genes are TRBV14 and TRBJ2-3, with D possibly being TRBD2 (6 bases). V lost 2 bases and J lost 1, with 10 bases in between. In germline, CDR1 is SGHDN, CDR2 FVKESK. CDR3 length: 15 amino acids.

The chain uses TRBV2 and TRBJ1-1, with D maybe TRBD1 (6 bases). CDR1 and CDR2 (germline): SNHLY, FYNNEI. The V end was cut by 1 base, the J end by 4 bases, with 13 bases between. The CDR3 contains 15 residues. The CDR3 loop reads CASSEETGGLTEAFF. The DNA of the CDR3 is TGTGCCAGCAGTGAAGAGACAGGAGGTCTCACTGAAGCTTTCTTT.

This chain joins TRBV19 and TRBJ2-3, with 8 bases identical to TRBD2. CDR1 and CDR2 (germline): LNHDA, SQIVND (reference sequence). The CDR3 spans 14 residues. J was trimmed by 1 base and V by 5 bases; bases with no gene match: 2. CDR3 region: CASSLREGTDTQYF. The CDR3 DNA reads TGTGCCAGTAGTCTGCGGGAGGGCACAGATACGCAGTATTTT.

The CDR3 spells CASSLVAGEGEQYF. CDR3 in DNA: TGTGCCAGCAGCTTGGTGGCGGGAGAAGGCGAGCAGTACTTC. The J gene is TRBJ2-7, the V gene TRBV5-4, with 7 positions matching TRBD2. This CDR3 comprises 14 residues. Per the germline V gene, CDR1 is SGHNT and CDR2 is YYREEE (reference sequence). J gave up 6 bases and V 0 bases, and 6 bases lay outside the gene matches.

The rearrangement uses TRBV5-1 and TRBJ2-3; D is possibly TRBD2 (5 bases). The germline V and J ends were trimmed by 2 bases and 0 bases, with 13 bases remaining between them. From germline, CDR1 is SGHRS and CDR2 YFSETQ. The CDR3 spans 16 residues. The CDR3 spells CASSLGGDYSTDTQYF. CDR3 sequence (DNA): TGCGCCAGCAGCTTAGGAGGAGACTACAGCACAGATACGCAGTATTTT.

The chain joins TRBV3-1 (or the pseudogene TRBV3-2) to TRBJ2-7; no definite D call. The CDR3 extends over 12 amino acids. Germline CDR1 is LGHDT and CDR2 is YNNKEL (reference sequence). Trimming cost V 1 base and J 4 bases, with 5 bases left between them. The CDR3 DNA sequence: TGTGCCAGCAGCCAAGGGCTTTACGAGCAGTACTTC. It yields the protein CASSQGLYEQYF.

The rearrangement joins TRBV2 to TRBJ1-4; 8 bases fit TRBD1. CDR3 length: 15 amino acids. Trimming at V came to 5 bases and at J to 5 bases, leaving 7 bases not matched to a gene. Germline V CDR1 and CDR2: SNHLY, FYNNEI. The CDR3 DNA reads as TGTGCCAGCAGTACCGGGACAGGTATAAATGAAAAACTGTTTTTT. Amino acids: CASSTGTGINEKLFF.

This rearrangement joins TRBV19 to TRBJ1-2; no firm D call. The V end was cut by 3 bases, the J end by 5 bases, with 7 bases between. Per the germline V gene, CDR1 is LNHDA and CDR2 is SQIVND (reference sequence). CDR3 length: 12 amino acids. In nucleotides, the CDR3 is TGTGCCAGTAGTATTCAGTCTTATGGCTACACCTTC. It is translated as CASSIQSYGYTF.

The chain couples TRBV10-2 to TRBJ1-2, with no clear D. Germline V CDR1 and CDR2: WSHSY, SAAADI. Trimming left V 3 bases short and J 1 base short, with 6 bases between. This CDR3 region has 13 residues. The CDR3 region has the DNA TGCGCCAGCAGTGAACGGGGTAACTATGGCTACACCTTC. Translation gives CASSERGNYGYTF.

J is TRBJ1-2 and V is TRBV6-5, with D hard to call. CDR1 and CDR2 from the germline V gene are MNHEY and SVGAGI. Trimming shortened V by 0 bases and J by 4 bases, and 9 bases separated the two germline ends. This CDR3 has 14 residues. CDR3 nucleotide sequence: TGTGCCAGCAGTTACTCCCCAGGAATCTATGGCTACACCTTC. Translation: CASSYSPGIYGYTF.

The V and J genes are TRBV6-5 and TRBJ1-2; D gene unclear. V lost 6 bases and J lost 8, with 13 bases in between. Germline CDR1 reads MNHEY; CDR2 reads SVGAGI. The CDR3 consists of 12 residues. The CDR3 DNA is TGTGCCAGCAGCCGGCCCACGGGGGGCTACACCTTC. This encodes CASSRPTGGYTF.

The V and J genes are TRBV18 and TRBJ1-2; D is undetermined. The V gene lost 5 bases and the J gene lost 8 bases, with 12 bases spanning the gap. Germline values: CDR1 KGHSH, CDR2 LQKENI. There are 12 residues in the CDR3. The CDR3 reads CASSSYTEGYTF. The CDR3 DNA sequence: TGTGCCAGCTCATCGTATACTGAAGGCTACACCTTC.

The V and J genes are TRBV19 and TRBJ2-5; D gene uncertain. CDR1 and CDR2 (germline): LNHDA, SQIVND (reference sequence). The length of the CDR3 is 13 residues. V shed 3 bases and J shed 5 bases, with 10 bases lying between them. The CDR3 region is CASSIGRRETQYF. CDR3 nucleotides: TGTGCCAGTAGTATTGGGCGTCGGGAGACCCAGTACTTC. Using reference TRBV19 and TRBJ2-5 for the parts outside the CDR3, the full variable domain is DGGITQSPKYLFRKEGQNVTLSCEQNLNHDAMYWYRQDPGQGLRLIYYSQIVNDFQKGDIAEGYSVSREKKESFPLTVTSAQKNPTAFYLCASSIGRRETQYFGPGTRLLVL.

V gene TRBV2 combines with J gene TRBJ1-1; a possible D gene is TRBD1 (5 bases). Germline V gene lookup returns CDR1 SNHLY and CDR2 FYNNEI. V was trimmed by 7 bases and J by 5 bases, leaving 17 bases between them. The CDR3 consists of 14 residues. Written as DNA, the CDR3 is TGTGCCAGCATCTTACAGGTTGTGGGGACTGAAGCTTTCTTT. Its translation: CASILQVVGTEAFF.

The chain carries TRBV7-2 and TRBJ2-1; TRBD2 is a possible D gene (7 bases). CDR3 length: 17 residues. Germline V gene lookup returns CDR1 SGHTA and CDR2 FQGNSA. Between the trimmed V and J ends, which lost 3 bases and 14 bases, there was a span of 29 bases. CDR3: CASSFREGGRIPSVKFF. The CDR3 DNA sequence: TGTGCCAGCAGCTTTAGGGAGGGGGGCAGAATACCATCGGTAAAGTTCTTC.

The chain joins TRBV5-4 to TRBJ2-7; TRBD2 aligns across 8 bases. CDR3 length: 16 residues. Germline trimming cut 4 bases from V and 4 bases from J; bases unmatched to any gene: 13. Germline loops: CDR1 SGHNT, CDR2 YYREEE (reference sequence). The CDR3 is CASSLASGGPSYEQYF. CDR3 sequence (DNA): TGTGCCAGCAGCCTGGCATCGGGAGGGCCCTCTTACGAGCAGTACTTC. The complete variable domain, with remaining parts taken from reference TRBV5-4 and TRBJ2-7, reads ETGVTQSPTHLIKTRGQQVTLRCSSQSGHNTVSWYQQALGQGPQFIFQYYREEENGRGNFPPRFSGLQFPNYSSELNVNALELDDSALYLCASSLASGGPSYEQYFGPGTRLTVT.

The chain employs TRBV9 and TRBJ1-3; the D gene is possibly TRBD1 (5 bases). The CDR3 length is 15 residues. Germline loops: CDR1 SGDLS, CDR2 YYNGEE. V lost 4 bases and J 0 bases, leaving 11 bases between the germline ends. The DNA of the CDR3 is TGTGCCAGCAGCAACCGACAGAGCTCTGGAAACACCATATATTTT. Residues: CASSNRQSSGNTIYF.

The chain carries TRBV4-2 and TRBJ2-1; tentatively, D is TRBD1 (6 bases). V was cut by 4 bases and J by 3 bases, with 16 bases left in between. The germline CDR1 and CDR2 sequences are LGHNA and YNFKEQ. This CDR3 comprises 16 residues. The CDR3 DNA is TGTGCCAGCAGCCCAAAAGGAGAACAGGGCTACAATGAGCAGTTCTTC. It yields the protein CASSPKGEQGYNEQFF.

The chain links TRBV6-6 to TRBJ2-3, with no clear D. The CDR3 length is 10 residues. Deletions cut 10 bases from V and 1 base from J, with 3 bases between. From germline, CDR1 is MNHNY and CDR2 SVGAGI (reference sequence). The CDR3 loop reads CATGTDTQYF. DNA of the CDR3: TGTGCCACAGGCACAGATACGCAGTATTTT.

V and J are TRBV5-1 and TRBJ2-7; D possibly corresponds to TRBD1 (6 bases). The germline V and J ends were trimmed by 4 bases and 3 bases, with 8 bases remaining between them. The length of the CDR3 is 12 residues. The V gene's germline CDR1 is SGHRS and CDR2 YFSETQ. The CDR3 region is CASSPRGYEQYF. CDR3 DNA sequence: TGCGCCAGCAGCCCCAGGGGCTACGAGCAGTACTTC.

The gene calls are TRBV28 and TRBJ2-3; weak D call: TRBD2 (7 bases). The germline CDR1 and CDR2 sequences are MDHEN and SYDVKM. The CDR3 runs to 15 residues. Written as DNA, the CDR3 is TGTGCATCCTCCCAAGGGGGGGCTGGCACAGATACGCAGTATTTT. The encoded protein is CASSQGGAGTDTQYF. Full variable domain (remainder filled in from reference TRBV28 and TRBJ2-3): DVKVTQSSRYLVKRTGEKVFLECVQDMDHENMFWYRQDPGLGLRLIYFSYDVKMKEKGDIPEGYSVSREKKERFSLILESASTNQTSMYLCASSQGGAGTDTQYFGPGTRLTVL.

V is TRBV3-1 (or the pseudogene TRBV3-2) and J is TRBJ2-7; D gene ambiguous. This CDR3 contains 15 residues. V was trimmed by 0 bases and J by 6 bases, leaving 15 bases between them. Germline assignment: CDR1 LGHDT and CDR2 YNNKEL (reference sequence). CDR3 amino acids: CASSQDGAVWREQYF. In nucleotides, the CDR3 is TGTGCCAGCAGCCAAGACGGCGCGGTTTGGCGCGAGCAGTACTTC.

This chain uses TRBV18 with TRBJ1-1, with a tentative D call TRBD1 (6 bases). The CDR3 covers 16 residues. Germline V gives CDR1 KGHSH, CDR2 LQKENI. Deletions cut 4 bases from V and 1 base from J, with 16 bases between. CDR3 protein: CASSLTPGDANTEAFF. The CDR3 DNA reads as TGTGCCAGCTCACTTACCCCAGGGGACGCGAACACTGAAGCTTTCTTT. Filled out from reference TRBV18 and TRBJ1-1, the complete variable domain reads NAGVMQNPRHLVRRRGQEARLRCSPMKGHSHVYWYRQLPEEGLKFMVYLQKENIIDESGMPKERFSAEFPKEGPSILRIQQVVRGDSAAYFCASSLTPGDANTEAFFGQGTRLTVV.

The gene calls are TRBV15 and TRBJ2-7, with a possible D match to TRBD1 (6 bases). Germline V gene lookup returns CDR1 LNHNV and CDR2 YYDKDF (reference sequence). Trimming cost V 7 bases and J 2 bases, with 21 bases left between them. The CDR3 totals 16 residues. CDR3: CATTKSLGQGTYEQYF. CDR3 DNA: TGTGCCACCACCAAGAGTCTGGGGCAGGGGACCTACGAGCAGTACTTC.

With respect to this clone: Other DNA sequences from this sample encode an identical CDR3 as well. J is TRBJ2-1 and V is TRBV18, with 9 bases lining up with TRBD1. Germline V lookup: CDR1 KGHSH, CDR2 LQKENI. The CDR3 spans 16 residues. The V segment lost 3 bases and the J segment 0 bases; nucleotides outside the gene matches: 3. CDR3 in amino acids: CASSPTGQGSYNEQFF. The CDR3 region has the DNA TGTGCCAGCTCACCCACGGGACAGGGCTCCTACAATGAGCAGTTCTTC.

This sequence joins TRBV21-1 and TRBJ2-3; the table calls TRBD1, which could not be checked here. TRBV21-1 is annotated as a pseudogene. This CDR3 has 16 amino acids. In DNA, the CDR3 is TGTGCCAGCAGCAAAAGGGGCAGGGGGATGGCAGATACGCAGTATTTT. This encodes CASSKRGRGMADTQYF.